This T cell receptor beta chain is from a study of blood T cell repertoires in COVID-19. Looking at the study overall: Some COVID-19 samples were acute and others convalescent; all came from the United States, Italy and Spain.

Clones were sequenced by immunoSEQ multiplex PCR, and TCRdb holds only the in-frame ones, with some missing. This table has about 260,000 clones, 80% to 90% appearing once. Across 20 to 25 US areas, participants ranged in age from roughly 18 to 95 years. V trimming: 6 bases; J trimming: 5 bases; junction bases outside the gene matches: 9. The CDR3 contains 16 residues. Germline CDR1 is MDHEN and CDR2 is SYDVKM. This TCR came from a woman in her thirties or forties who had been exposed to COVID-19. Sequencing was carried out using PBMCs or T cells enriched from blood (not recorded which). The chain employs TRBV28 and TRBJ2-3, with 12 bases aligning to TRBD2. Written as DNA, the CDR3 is TGTGCCAGCAGGCGGCGACTAGCGGGGGCAAAAGATACGCAGTATTTT. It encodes CASRRRLAGAKDTQYF.